The present T cell receptor (beta chain) was sequenced within a study of blood T cells in healthy people across ages. On the study more broadly: Template switching captured about one barcoded beta molecule per two T cells.

In regard to this clonotype: Its specificity is not known.

Peripheral blood was drawn, approximately 9.4 milliliters per donor. Researchers report isolating at least 7 million PBMCs per sample. V was shortened by 0 bases and J by 0 bases, with 5 bases between the two germline ends. The CDR3 is 14 amino acids. Germline V gene sequence: CDR1 LNHNV, CDR2 YYDKDF (reference sequence). Overall study findings and caveats: As naive T cell percentage varied, TCR beta diversity correlated strongly with it.

Combining a sample-barcoded 5' primer with a J-beta primer mix, a second PCR ran for roughly 7 to 12 cycles. TCRdb recomputed calls from the 5' RACE reads with MiXCR, one row per CDR3 protein. The data hold 850,000 or so distinct CDR3 sequences, with roughly 26% observed a single time. The rearrangement uses TRBV15 and TRBJ1-1; D remains ambiguous. The source material was blood. This clonotype originated in an elderly woman in good health. The CDR3, as DNA: TGTGCCACCAGCAGAGATTGGGTGAACACTGAAGCTTTCTTT. Translated: CATSRDWVNTEAFF. Based on the CDR3 plus reference TRBV15 and TRBJ1-1, the full variable domain is DAMVIQNPRYQVTQFGKPVTLSCSQTLNHNVMYWYQQKSSQAPKLLFHYYDKDFNNEADTPDNFQSRRPNTSFCFLDIRSPGLGDTAMYLCATSRDWVNTEAFFGQGTRLTVV.